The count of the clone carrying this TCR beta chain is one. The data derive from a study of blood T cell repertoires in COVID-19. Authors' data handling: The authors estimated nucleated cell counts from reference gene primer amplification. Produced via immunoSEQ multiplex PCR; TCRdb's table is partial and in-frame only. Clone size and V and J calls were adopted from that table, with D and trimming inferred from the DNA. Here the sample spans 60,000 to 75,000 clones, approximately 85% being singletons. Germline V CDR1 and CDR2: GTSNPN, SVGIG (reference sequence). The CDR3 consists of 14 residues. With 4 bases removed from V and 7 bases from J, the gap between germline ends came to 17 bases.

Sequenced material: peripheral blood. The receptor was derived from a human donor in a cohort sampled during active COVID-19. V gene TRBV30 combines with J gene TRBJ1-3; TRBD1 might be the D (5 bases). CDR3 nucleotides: TGTGCCTGGATCACCAGGGCGCAGGACAACACCATATATTTT. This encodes CAWITRAQDNTIYF.